The 2 T cell receptor beta chains listed next were all sequenced from one sample in a study of T cell responses to AZD1222 COVID-19 vaccine. The method was immunoSEQ multiplex PCR; TCRdb's version includes in-frame clones alone and lacks a portion of them. The sample consists of roughly 260,000 clones, approximately 93% of them appearing once. The starting material was peripheral blood, obtained on day 0 of AZD1222 vaccination. The receptors stem from an adult in good health.

V gene TRBV12-1 combines with J gene TRBJ2-1; TRBD2 is the table's D call, not checked against the DNA. TRBV12-1 is flagged as a pseudogene. The CDR3 contains 15 residues. This CDR3 reads CASSTGTSGSSEQFF. The CDR3 DNA is TGTGCCAGCAGCACGGGGACTAGCGGGAGTTCGGAGCAGTTCTTC.

This clone was seen just once. This sequence joins TRBV10-1 and TRBJ1-2; no definite D call. V lost 7 bases and J 7 bases, leaving 19 bases between the germline ends. The length of the CDR3 is 14 residues. Germline CDR1 WNHNN, CDR2 SYGVQD (reference sequence). The CDR3 nucleotides read TGCGCCAGCATGAGGCGGCCGGTGTATGGTGGCTACACCTTC. Its translation is CASMRRPVYGGYTF.